This section outlines one T cell receptor (beta chain) sequence together with its context. As yet, its antigen is unknown. This record comes from a study of response to subunit inactivated influenza vaccine. Findings and caveats of the study: After each seasonal influenza vaccination, few new T cells are recruited, the authors suggested.

TCRdb ran MiXCR on the RT-PCR reads and lists one entry per CDR3 protein. This table has hundreds of thousands of distinct CDR3 sequences, roughly 25% appearing once. The V segment lost 5 bases and the J segment 5 bases; nucleotides outside the gene matches: 7. Germline-derived CDR1 and CDR2 are SGHTA and FQGNSA. The CDR3 totals 16 residues. This specimen was CD4+ T cells sorted from PBMCs, taken 4 to 6 days after vaccination. The receptor comes from a man between 50 and 59 years old who received an inactivated influenza vaccine. The J gene is TRBJ2-5, the V gene TRBV7-2; 14 bases line up with TRBD2. CDR3 coding DNA: TGTGCCAGCAGCAAGACTAGCGGGAGGGCGAAGGAGACCCAGTACTTC. As protein: CASSKTSGRAKETQYF.